Each of the 28 T cell receptor beta chains below was sequenced from the same sample in a study of Graves' ophthalmopathy and Graves' hyperthyroidism. As the template, RNA transcripts were used to amplify TCR beta CDR3 regions. First-round RT-PCR employed HTBI primers, with a second-round multiplex PCR after it. In TCRdb, the multiplex PCR reads were re-called with MiXCR into one record per CDR3 protein. The sample comprises roughly 220,000 distinct CDR3 sequences, 45% of which are singletons, and roughly 50% rests with the top ten. The sequencing input was peripheral blood. These receptor sequences come from an adult man with Graves' ophthalmopathy.

This clonotype showed up just a few times. At one end, the junction sequence differs from germline, possibly due to a read error. This chain links TRBV11-2 with TRBJ2-5, with a tentative D call TRBD1 (6 bases). The V gene's germline CDR1 is SGHAT and CDR2 FQNNGV. This CDR3 region has 17 residues. The CDR3, as DNA: TGCGCCAGCAGCCAAGGAATACAGGGAGCCCGTGGGGAGACCCAGTACTTC. Translation gives CASSQGIQGARGETQYF.

A single count supports this clonotype. The chain recombines TRBV7-9 with TRBJ1-1; D unresolved. Germline lookup yields CDR1 SEHNR and CDR2 FQNEAQ (reference sequence). V lost 8 bases and J 1 base, leaving 11 bases between the germline ends. The CDR3 totals 13 residues. CDR3 bases: TGTGCCAGCGGACGTTTACCGAACACTGAAGCTTTCTTT. Its translation is CASGRLPNTEAFF.

The chain has TRBV6-5 and TRBJ2-2, with no clear D. The germline CDR1 and CDR2 sequences are MNHEY and SVGAGI. V shed 7 bases and J shed 6 bases, with 12 bases lying between them. The CDR3 totals 13 residues. CDR3 protein: CASTSPLSGELFF. The CDR3 DNA follows: TGTGCCAGCACTTCTCCTTTATCCGGGGAGCTGTTTTTT.

The CDR3 loop is CASSPPQRVGEQYF. In DNA, the CDR3 is TGTGCCAGCAGTCCTCCCCAGCGGGTAGGCGAGCAGTACTTC. J is TRBJ2-7 and V is TRBV6-5, with D possibly TRBD2 on 6 matching bases. This CDR3 is 14 amino acids long. Deletions cut 5 bases from V and 6 bases from J, with 17 bases between. Germline values: CDR1 MNHEY, CDR2 SVGAGI.

This chain connects TRBV29-1 to TRBJ1-2; TRBD1 might be the D (5 bases). This CDR3 spans 13 amino acids. Germline assignment: CDR1 SQVTM and CDR2 ANQGSEA. Trimming stripped 4 bases from V and 2 bases from J, with 11 bases between. CDR3 in DNA: TGCAGCGTTGGGGACGCACGAAACTATGGCTACACCTTC. Amino acid sequence: CSVGDARNYGYTF.

This clonotype was found a few times. V gene TRBV20-1 combines with J gene TRBJ2-7; D is uncertain. CDR3 length: 13 residues. The ends were cut back, 4 bases at V and 2 bases at J, with 12 bases in the middle. Germline assignment: CDR1 DFQATT and CDR2 SNEGSKA (reference sequence). The CDR3 is CSATRSSTYEQYF. CDR3 bases: TGCAGTGCTACCAGGTCCTCCACCTACGAGCAGTACTTC.

The V gene is TRBV6-5, the J gene TRBJ1-1, with 7 positions matching TRBD1. The CDR3 extends over 15 amino acids. Germline V gives CDR1 MNHEY, CDR2 SVGAGI. After removal of 4 bases from V and 3 bases from J, the junction contained 8 bases not matched to a gene. CDR3 residues: CASSSDVRGHTEAFF. The CDR3 nucleotides read TGTGCCAGCAGTTCCGACGTGAGGGGGCACACTGAAGCTTTCTTT.

The rearrangement uses TRBV12-3 or TRBV12-4 and TRBJ1-5; 9 bases are shared with TRBD1. V lost 6 bases and J lost 7; bases outside the gene matches: 10. The CDR3 sequence is 15 residues long. In nucleotides, the CDR3 is TGTGCCAGCAGCCCAAGGGACAGGGCGTGGCAGCCCCAGCATTTT. Its translation: CASSPRDRAWQPQHF.

This clonotype was detected a few times. This chain joins TRBV5-4 and TRBJ1-2, with D hard to call. CDR1 and CDR2 (germline): SGHNT, YYREEE (reference sequence). This CDR3 is 16 amino acids long. With 1 base removed from V and 0 bases from J, the gap between germline ends came to 13 bases. DNA for the CDR3: TGTGCCAGCAGCTTGCCCGTCCTCAACGCTAACTATGGCTACACCTTC. As protein: CASSLPVLNANYGYTF.

The chain has TRBV10-3 and TRBJ2-7; no reliable D call. In germline, CDR1 is ENHRY, CDR2 SYGVKD. The CDR3 extends over 11 amino acids. V was clipped by 3 bases and J by 5 bases, with 5 bases between them. The CDR3 DNA reads TGTGCCATCAGTGATTTGGACGAGCAGTACTTC. Translated: CAISDLDEQYF.

This chain links TRBV4-3 with TRBJ1-2; 7 bases fit TRBD1. Germline loops: CDR1 LGHNA, CDR2 YSLEER. V shed 9 bases, J shed 4 bases, and the junction held 11 bases outside the gene matches. This CDR3 has 14 amino acids. DNA for the CDR3: TGCGCCAGTGGTTGGGTGGGGACAGCCTATGGCTACACCTTC. It yields the protein CASGWVGTAYGYTF.

This clonotype was seen a few times. This chain connects TRBV7-2 to TRBJ1-2; D remains ambiguous. V shed 11 bases and J shed 0 bases, with 13 bases lying between them. This CDR3 spans 13 amino acids. CDR1 is SGHTA, CDR2 FQGNSA, per germline. The CDR3 DNA sequence: TGTGCCTCCTCGGGGATCTCTAACTATGGCTACACCTTC. Protein: CASSGISNYGYTF. Variable domain in full (rest from reference TRBV7-2 and TRBJ1-2): GAGVSQSPSNKVTEKGKDVELRCDPISGHTALYWYRQSLGQGLEFLIYFQGNSAPDKSGLPSDRFSAERTGGSVSTLTIQRTQQEDSAVYLCASSGISNYGYTFGSGTRLTVV.

This clonotype was counted a few times. The V and J genes are TRBV9 and TRBJ2-2; TRBD2 matches at 7 bases. The V gene's germline CDR1 is SGDLS and CDR2 YYNGEE. The CDR3 has 16 amino acids. J gave up 0 bases and V 4 bases, and 6 bases lay outside the gene matches. The CDR3 here is CASSPSGVANTGELFF. DNA for the CDR3: TGTGCCAGCAGCCCTAGCGGAGTCGCGAACACCGGGGAGCTGTTTTTT.

A single count supports this clonotype. Compared with germline, one end of the junction differs, possibly owing to a read error. This chain links TRBV10-3 with TRBJ1-5; D possibly corresponds to TRBD1 (6 bases). CDR3 length: 15 amino acids. Per germline, CDR1 ENHRY and CDR2 SYGVKD. The CDR3 here is CASSYSGQKYQPQHF. CDR3 nucleotide sequence: TGTGCCAGCAGTTACTCAGGACAGAAATATCAGCCCCAGCATTTT.

Ten or more counts support this clonotype. This chain joins TRBV2 and TRBJ1-2; maybe TRBD1 (6 bases). V dropped 7 bases and J dropped 3 bases, with 9 bases sitting between them. The CDR3 loop spans 12 amino acids. The germline CDR1 and CDR2 sequences are SNHLY and FYNNEI. The CDR3 region is CASTYRDYGYTF. CDR3 DNA sequence: TGTGCCAGCACTTACAGGGACTATGGCTACACCTTC. Complete variable domain (other parts from reference TRBV2 and TRBJ1-2): EPEVTQTPSHQVTQMGQEVILRCVPISNHLYFYWYRQILGQKVEFLVSFYNNEISEKSEIFDDQFSVERPDGSNFTLKIRSTKLEDSAMYFCASTYRDYGYTFGSGTRLTVV.

The V gene is TRBV10-2, the J gene TRBJ2-7, with 13 positions matching TRBD2. V dropped 0 bases and J dropped 2; count of bases not matched to a gene: 1. This CDR3 is built from 16 residues. The germline V gene encodes CDR1 WSHSY and CDR2 SAAADI. CDR3 nucleotides: TGCGCCAGCAGTGAGTCGGGACTAGCGGGACCCTACGAGCAGTACTTC. Amino acid sequence: CASSESGLAGPYEQYF.

This clonotype was found a few times. The rearrangement links TRBV2 to TRBJ1-4; D remains ambiguous. The V gene's germline CDR1 is SNHLY and CDR2 FYNNEI. The length of the CDR3 is 13 residues. V was trimmed by 6 bases and J by 11 bases, leaving 16 bases between them. The CDR3 nucleotides read TGTGCCAGCAGCCTGGCGGACTATGGGAAACTGTTTTTT. It is translated as CASSLADYGKLFF.

The chain employs TRBV5-6 and TRBJ2-7, with D perhaps TRBD1 or TRBD2 (6 bases each). Germline lookup yields CDR1 SGHDT and CDR2 YYEEEE. The CDR3 consists of 12 residues. Trimming stripped 3 bases from V and 7 bases from J, with 11 bases between. This chain's CDR3 is CASSWGALEQYF. CDR3 nucleotides: TGTGCCAGCAGCTGGGGGGCATTGGAGCAGTACTTC.

This clonotype was picked up a small number of times. The gene calls are TRBV20-1 and TRBJ2-7, with D perhaps TRBD2 (6 bases). V lost 6 bases, J lost 0 bases, and 12 bases lay in between. Germline lookup yields CDR1 DFQATT and CDR2 SNEGSKA (reference sequence). The CDR3 loop spans 13 amino acids. The CDR3 sequence: CSALGGSSYEQYF. The CDR3 region has the DNA TGCAGTGCCCTTGGGGGGAGCTCCTACGAGCAGTACTTC.

V gene TRBV19 combines with J gene TRBJ1-5, with a possible D match to TRBD1 (5 bases). The CDR3 extends over 15 amino acids. The V end lost 3 bases, the J end lost 0 bases, and 9 bases lay between the germline ends. Germline V gene sequence: CDR1 LNHDA, CDR2 SQIVND (reference sequence). CDR3 amino acids: CASSIWGLSNQPQHF. The CDR3 DNA sequence: TGTGCCAGTAGTATCTGGGGACTTAGCAATCAGCCCCAGCATTTT.

In this sample, this clonotype turned up once. This chain links TRBV9 with TRBJ2-5; no firm D call. Germline loops: CDR1 SGDLS, CDR2 YYNGEE. The ends were cut back, 2 bases at V and 0 bases at J, with 8 bases in the middle. The CDR3 loop spans 14 amino acids. Here the CDR3 reads CASSVQGNQETQYF. In DNA form, the CDR3 reads TGTGCCAGCAGCGTCCAAGGGAACCAAGAGACCCAGTACTTC. Full variable domain (missing parts from reference TRBV9 and TRBJ2-5): DSGVTQTPKHLITATGQRVTLRCSPRSGDLSVYWYQQSLDQGLQFLIQYYNGEERAKGNILERFSAQQFPDLHSELNLSSLELGDSALYFCASSVQGNQETQYFGPGTRLLVL.

This clonotype was seen repeatedly, ten times or more. The rearrangement links TRBV25-1 to TRBJ1-4, with D perhaps TRBD1 (5 bases). V lost 10 bases, J lost 3 bases, and 12 bases lay in between. The CDR3 has 13 residues. From germline, CDR1 is MGHDK and CDR2 SYGVNS. CDR3 in DNA: TGTGCCACCGGAGGGGTGTCTAATGAAAAACTGTTTTTT. Its protein product is CATGGVSNEKLFF. Filled out from reference TRBV25-1 and TRBJ1-4, the complete variable domain reads EADIYQTPRYLVIGTGKKITLECSQTMGHDKMYWYQQDPGMELHLIHYSYGVNSTEKGDLSSESTVSRIRTEHFPLTLESARPSHTSQYLCATGGVSNEKLFFGSGTQLSVL.

The sample holds many counts of this clonotype. The chain has TRBV19 and TRBJ1-1, with D perhaps matching TRBD1 (6 bases). V was trimmed by 5 bases and J by 0 bases, leaving 10 bases between them. The CDR3 runs 14 residues. Per the germline V gene, CDR1 is LNHDA and CDR2 is SQIVND (reference sequence). CDR3 in amino acids: CASSERQVNTEAFF. DNA of the CDR3: TGTGCCAGTAGTGAGCGACAGGTGAACACTGAAGCTTTCTTT. Supplemented by reference TRBV19 and TRBJ1-1, the full variable domain reads DGGITQSPKYLFRKEGQNVTLSCEQNLNHDAMYWYRQDPGQGLRLIYYSQIVNDFQKGDIAEGYSVSREKKESFPLTVTSAQKNPTAFYLCASSERQVNTEAFFGQGTRLTVV.

This clonotype was counted between two and nine times. The V gene is TRBV6-5, the J gene TRBJ1-2; D may be TRBD1 (5 bases). The CDR3 spans 14 residues. The V end was cut by 6 bases, the J end by 0 bases, with 11 bases between. Germline loops: CDR1 MNHEY, CDR2 SVGAGI. DNA for the CDR3: TGTGCCAGCAGCTTGACAGCCTCTAACTATGGCTACACCTTC. It yields the protein CASSLTASNYGYTF.

This clonotype occurred once. The chain couples TRBV20-1 to TRBJ2-5; D ambiguous. The CDR3 runs 13 residues. V lost 0 bases and J 5 bases, leaving 10 bases between the germline ends. CDR1 is DFQATT, CDR2 SNEGSKA, per germline (reference sequence). CDR3 DNA sequence: TGCAGTGCTAGAGATGTGGAAGGGGAGACCCAGTACTTC. Residues: CSARDVEGETQYF.

This clonotype showed up many times. The chain links TRBV25-1 to TRBJ2-7; D call uncertain. Germline V CDR1 and CDR2: MGHDK, SYGVNS. The CDR3 contains 14 residues. V lost 2 bases and J 4 bases, leaving 12 bases between the germline ends. As DNA, the CDR3 is TGTGCCAGCAGTGAAGGCTTCGACGGTTACGAGCAGTACTTC. Translation gives CASSEGFDGYEQYF.

The rearrangement joins TRBV12-3 or TRBV12-4 to TRBJ1-5; 11 nucleotides agree with TRBD1. The CDR3 runs to 14 residues. J was trimmed by 5 bases and V by 6 bases; bases with no gene match: 3. The CDR3 coding sequence is TGTGCCAGCAGGGGACAGGGGGAGGATCAGCCCCAGCATTTT. Protein: CASRGQGEDQPQHF.

The rearrangement uses TRBV10-3 and TRBJ2-7; the D gene is possibly TRBD1 (5 bases). This CDR3 has 13 residues. Trimming left V 6 bases short and J 0 bases short, with 9 bases between. Germline CDR1 and CDR2: ENHRY and SYGVKD. In DNA form, the CDR3 reads TGTGCCATCAGGCAGGGCAGCTCCTACGAGCAGTACTTC. Protein: CAIRQGSSYEQYF.